Given below is one TCR beta chain in context. The data belong to a study of T cell changes during pregnancy in multiple sclerosis. Some clones are missing from TCRdb's copy, which holds only in-frame ones; the method was immunoSEQ multiplex PCR. Among under 45,000 clones, about 92% were seen once, and the ten largest hold 0.6% to 0.75%. Germline CDR1 and CDR2: MNHEY and SMNVEV (reference sequence). This CDR3 contains 14 residues. The V gene lost 3 bases and the J gene lost 1 base, with 10 bases spanning the gap. The chain recombines TRBV27 with TRBJ2-7; weak D call: TRBD1 (5 bases). The TCR comes from a female donor with multiple sclerosis, enrolled in a pregnancy study. The starting material was CD4+ T cells from peripheral blood mononuclear cells, obtained in the third trimester of pregnancy. The chain's CDR3 is CASSFLQASYEQYF. As DNA, the CDR3 is TGTGCCAGCAGTTTTCTACAGGCATCCTACGAGCAGTACTTC.